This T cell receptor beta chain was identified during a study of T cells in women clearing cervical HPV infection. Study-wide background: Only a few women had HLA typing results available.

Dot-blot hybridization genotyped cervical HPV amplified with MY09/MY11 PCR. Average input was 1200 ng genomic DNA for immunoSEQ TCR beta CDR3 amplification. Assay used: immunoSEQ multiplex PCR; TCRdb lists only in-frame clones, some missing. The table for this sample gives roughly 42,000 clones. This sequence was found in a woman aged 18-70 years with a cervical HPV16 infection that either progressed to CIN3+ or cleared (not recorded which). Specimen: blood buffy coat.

The CDR3 region is CASSLEAGGHEQYF. CDR3 DNA, as far as it was read: TGCGCCAGCAGCTTGGAAGCGGGGGGGCACGAG. The J gene is TRBJ2-7, the V gene TRBV5-1; 10 bases align to TRBD2. The sequenced fragment ends 3 residues before the CDR3 boundary, so the rest is inferred from the germline J gene. The J segment lost 5 bases and the V segment lost 0 bases, leaving 2 bases of the junction unmatched. Germline V gene data show CDR1 as SGHRS and CDR2 as YFSETQ. The CDR3 spans 14 residues.